This T cell receptor (beta chain) was recorded in a study of spatial heterogeneity in lung cancer (dated by TCRdb to about 2019). About the investigation overall: Beta-chain transcripts were consistently detected in greater numbers than alpha-chain transcripts, which likely reflected higher beta-chain transcript abundance. In the raw uncorrected reads, each unique combination of TCR and UMI appeared more than ten times on average. TCR alpha and beta repertoires were quantitatively compared across multiple tumor regions, matched nontumor lung and blood in non-small cell lung cancer. TCR repertoire features were related to nonsynonymous mutation counts determined by whole-exome sequencing of tumor tissue. Both alpha and beta chains were TCR-sequenced in samples taken at surgery, namely 220 tumor regions, around 61 matched nontumor lung samples and approximately 51 PBMC samples. The paper as a whole reports these results and caveats: Ubiquitous expanded tumor TCRs were found in blood more often at tumor resection than at routine follow-up. Confirming at a functional level the hypothesis that regional TCRs recognize regional mutations was considered to require additional single-cell paired TCR alpha and beta sequencing.

Interpreted using the paper, the time point label stands for: sample taken at primary tumor resection. Whole RNA extracted from tumor and nontumor lung tissue, or from cryopreserved PBMC samples, was used for TCR sequencing without cell sorting. Samples were obtained from 72 patients with early-stage, untreated non-small cell lung cancer from the lung TRACERx cohort. Patients were selected for TCR sequencing only if sufficient RNA was available from at least two tumor regions. This clonotype was recorded a few times. This receptor's antigen is unknown. No quality values exist for individual bases; no much larger clone is one base distant. Deletion took 0 bases off V and 6 bases off J, with a span of 12 bases between the germline ends. CDR1 and CDR2 were assigned from the germline V gene as SGDLS and YYNGEE. Including the terminal cysteine and phenylalanine, the CDR3 comprises 14 residues. Only the CDR3 DNA stays, 42 bases, in frame from base 1.

The library was prepared using 5' RACE. Sequencing took place on a NextSeq 500. In the TCR library protocol, a unique molecular identifier was attached to each TCR cDNA molecule so that PCR and sequencing errors could be corrected. The source study handled its data this way. TCR identification, UMI-based error correction and CDR3 extraction were all carried out with Decombinator tools. TCRs above a frequency of 2 per 1,000, corresponding to the top 1% of the tumor frequency distribution, were defined as expanded. Rényi diversity was computed with the R vegan package after subsampling each repertoire 100 times to 5,000 TCRs. To build CDR3 similarity networks, amino acid triplet string-kernel similarity was used, and CDR3s were connected when their pairwise similarity was above 0.82. TCRdb reworked the public reads: Q25 trimming with fastp, MiXCR clone assembly, productive beta chains retained. Rows matching on CDR3 protein sequence are summarized as one entry with the most common DNA and genes. V and J calls and clone size were set by TCRdb, not the authors. This sample has tens of thousands of distinct CDR3 sequences in its table, and approximately 7.5% of those were observed once. Clones ranked in the top ten supply approximately 30% of the sample.

The sample was PBMCs, taken at surgery. The sequence came from a male donor with early-stage non-small cell lung cancer. Recombination linked TRBV9 to TRBJ1-1, and perhaps TRBD1 as D gene, on 5 matching bases. The sequence in DNA is TGTGCCAGCAGCGTAGTTTTTAAGACAGCTGAAGCTTTCTTT. The resulting protein is CASSVVFKTAEAFF. The entire variable domain, with the stretches around the CDR3 drawn from the reference TRBV9 and TRBJ1-1 proteins, is DSGVTQTPKHLITATGQRVTLRCSPRSGDLSVYWYQQSLDQGLQFLIQYYNGEERAKGNILERFSAQQFPDLHSELNLSSLELGDSALYFCASSVVFKTAEAFFGQGTRLTVV.